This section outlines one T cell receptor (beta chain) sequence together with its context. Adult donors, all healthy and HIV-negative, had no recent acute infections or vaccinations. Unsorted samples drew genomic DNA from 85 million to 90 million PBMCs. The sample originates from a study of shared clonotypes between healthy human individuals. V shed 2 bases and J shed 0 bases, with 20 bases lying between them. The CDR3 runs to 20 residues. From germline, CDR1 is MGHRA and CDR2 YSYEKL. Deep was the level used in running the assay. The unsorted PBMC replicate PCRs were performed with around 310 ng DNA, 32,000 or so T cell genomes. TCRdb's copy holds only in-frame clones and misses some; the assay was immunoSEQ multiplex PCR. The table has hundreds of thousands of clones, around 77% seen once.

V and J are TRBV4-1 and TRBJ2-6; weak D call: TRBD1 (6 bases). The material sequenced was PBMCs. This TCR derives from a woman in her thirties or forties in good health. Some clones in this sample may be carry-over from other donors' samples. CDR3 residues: CASSQIRTQGFFSGANVLTF. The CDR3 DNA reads TGCGCCAGCAGCCAAATTCGAACACAGGGATTCTTCTCTGGGGCCAACGTCCTGACTTTC.